This passage covers 32 T cell receptor beta chains from one sample sequenced in a study of blood T cells in healthy people across ages. Together with a sample-barcoded 5' primer, a J-beta primer mix was included in a second PCR lasting roughly 6 to 12 cycles. Each CDR3 protein gets one entry after TCRdb re-called the 5' RACE reads with MiXCR. The sample carries over 1,500,000 distinct CDR3 sequences, about 39% recorded once. Input material: blood. These receptors were collected from a human donor in good health.

The J gene is TRBJ2-5, the V gene TRBV9; D assignment may be TRBD1 or TRBD2 (5 bases each). The J call may be faulty, since TRBJ2-7 better matches the DNA end. CDR3 length: 13 amino acids. Germline lookup yields CDR1 SGDLS and CDR2 YYNGEE. The CDR3 sequence is CASSREGAHEQYF. CDR3 coding DNA: TGTGCCAGCAGTCGGGAAGGGGCCCACGAGCAGTACTTC.

V gene TRBV5-4 combines with J gene TRBJ1-1; 7 nucleotides agree with TRBD1. In germline, CDR1 is SGHNT, CDR2 YYREEE (reference sequence). V shed 0 bases, J shed 7 bases, and the junction held 3 bases outside the gene matches. This CDR3 contains 13 residues. The CDR3 DNA sequence: TGTGCCAGCAGCTTGGAGGGGGCCAATGAAGCTTTCTTT. It specifies CASSLEGANEAFF.

The rearrangement joins TRBV2 to TRBJ2-4, with D maybe TRBD1 (6 bases). The CDR3 is 15 amino acids. Per the germline V gene, CDR1 is SNHLY and CDR2 is FYNNEI. V gave up 6 bases and J gave up 0 bases, with 12 bases separating them. This CDR3 is CASSRTVVAKNIQYF. CDR3 coding DNA: TGTGCCAGCAGCCGGACAGTCGTAGCCAAAAACATTCAGTACTTC.

The J gene is TRBJ2-1, the V gene TRBV5-8, with 10 nucleotides matching TRBD2. V shed 2 bases and J 8 bases; nucleotides not matched to a gene: 1. There are 13 residues in the CDR3. Per the germline V gene, CDR1 is SGHTS and CDR2 is YDEGEE. The CDR3 DNA follows: TGTGCCAGCAGCTTTCTAGCGGGGGATGAGCAGTTCTTC. Translating gives CASSFLAGDEQFF.

The chain is built from TRBV20-1 and TRBJ2-5; D unclear. The J call could be wrong; TRBJ2-7 is a better fit for the DNA end. The CDR3 loop spans 12 amino acids. The V gene's germline CDR1 is DFQATT and CDR2 SNEGSKA (reference sequence). CDR3 in amino acids: CSAVSDPYEQYF. For the CDR3, the DNA is TGCAGTGCTGTGTCTGATCCGTACGAGCAGTACTTC.

A few counts support this clonotype. The chain employs TRBV20-1 and TRBJ2-1; no definite D call. V was pared by 6 bases and J by 7 bases, with 7 bases between. Germline V gene lookup returns CDR1 DFQATT and CDR2 SNEGSKA (reference sequence). The CDR3 has 10 amino acids. DNA of the CDR3: TGCAGTGCCGACCGGAATGAGCAGTTCTTC. Translating it yields CSADRNEQFF.

This rearrangement joins TRBV10-3 to TRBJ2-3, with D unclear. The CDR3 sequence is 12 residues long. Germline V lookup: CDR1 ENHRY, CDR2 SYGVKD. V was shortened by 6 bases and J by 4 bases, with 8 bases between the two germline ends. This chain's CDR3 is CAISLEADTQYF. CDR3 nucleotide sequence: TGTGCCATCAGCCTAGAAGCAGATACGCAGTATTTT.

The chain carries TRBV11-1 and TRBJ2-3; D gene ambiguous. The CDR3 sequence is 13 residues long. Trimming shortened V by 3 bases and J by 6 bases, and 10 bases separated the two germline ends. Germline V lookup: CDR1 SGHAT, CDR2 FQDESV (reference sequence). CDR3 sequence reads: CASSLSLIDTQYF. Here the CDR3 DNA reads TGTGCCAGCAGCTTGAGCTTGATCGATACGCAGTATTTT.

This clonotype has at least ten counts. The chain has TRBV20-1 and TRBJ1-2; TRBD1 is a possible D gene (5 bases). The CDR3 totals 16 residues. V dropped 0 bases and J dropped 0 bases, with 14 bases sitting between them. CDR1 and CDR2 (germline): DFQATT, SNEGSKA (reference sequence). In DNA form, the CDR3 reads TGCAGTGCTAGAGATATTGTGGGACCTACTAACTATGGCTACACCTTC. It codes for CSARDIVGPTNYGYTF.

This rearrangement joins TRBV4-2 to TRBJ1-2; D is uncertain. The V gene lost 1 base and the J gene lost 5 bases, with 17 bases spanning the gap. The CDR3 contains 16 residues. The germline CDR1 and CDR2 sequences are LGHNA and YNFKEQ. DNA of the CDR3: TGTGCCAGCAGCCAAGGTTTTAAGGGTTCCGGTTATGGCTACACCTTC. Translated, it gives CASSQGFKGSGYGYTF.

The genes are TRBV25-1 and TRBJ2-7; 10 bases map to TRBD1. The CDR3 runs to 18 residues. Unmatched junction bases numbered 12, after V lost 1 base and J lost 3 bases. Looked up from germline, CDR1 is MGHDK and CDR2 is SYGVNS. CDR3 DNA: TGTGCCAGCAGTGAATGGAGGGGGGACAGGGGACGAATCTACGAGCAGTACTTC. Translating it yields CASSEWRGDRGRIYEQYF.

The chain employs TRBV20-1 and TRBJ2-3; 8 bases match TRBD1. The J segment lost 6 bases and the V segment lost 1 base, leaving 15 bases of the junction unmatched. Germline CDR1 reads DFQATT; CDR2 reads SNEGSKA (reference sequence). CDR3 length: 17 amino acids. CDR3 in DNA: TGCAGTGCTAGAGTAATGGGCAGGGGGCACTACTTGGATACGCAGTATTTT. Translating gives CSARVMGRGHYLDTQYF.

The rearrangement joins TRBV5-5 to TRBJ2-7; tentatively, D is TRBD2 (6 bases). The CDR3 totals 15 residues. Germline-derived CDR1 and CDR2 are SGHKS and YYEKEE (reference sequence). The germline V and J ends were trimmed by 0 bases and 3 bases, with 13 bases remaining between them. This chain's CDR3 is CASSLAGTSIYEQYF. CDR3 sequence (DNA): TGTGCCAGCAGCTTGGCCGGGACTTCTATCTACGAGCAGTACTTC.

V usage is TRBV7-9 and J usage is TRBJ2-1; TRBD2 aligns across 11 bases. The CDR3 consists of 14 residues. Looked up from germline, CDR1 is SEHNR and CDR2 is FQNEAQ (reference sequence). Trimming took 5 bases from V and 10 from J; bases not matched to a gene: 7. This CDR3 is CASSGTSGSEEQFF. The CDR3 coding sequence is TGTGCCAGCAGCGGGACTAGCGGATCCGAGGAGCAGTTCTTC.

The V and J genes are TRBV4-1 and TRBJ2-5; D gene ambiguous. V was pared by 4 bases and J by 5 bases, with 11 bases between. The CDR3 consists of 13 residues. CDR1 is MGHRA and CDR2 is YSYEKL in the germline V gene. CDR3 residues: CASSRLVEETQYF. The DNA for the CDR3 is TGCGCCAGCAGCCGACTGGTAGAGGAGACCCAGTACTTC.

The V call is TRBV20-1, the J call TRBJ1-5; D gene ambiguous. CDR3 length equals 14 residues. Looked up from germline, CDR1 is DFQATT and CDR2 is SNEGSKA (reference sequence). Between the trimmed V and J ends, which lost 3 bases and 0 bases, there was a span of 9 bases. The CDR3 sequence: CSASNVYSNQPQHF. As DNA, the CDR3 is TGCAGTGCTAGTAACGTTTATAGCAATCAGCCCCAGCATTTT.

The chain is built from TRBV7-2 and TRBJ1-1, with 8 bases aligning to TRBD1. In germline, CDR1 is SGHTA, CDR2 FQGNSA. V lost 6 bases, J lost 1 base, and 4 bases stayed unmatched. The CDR3 extends over 14 amino acids. CDR3 DNA: TGTGCCAGCAGTCCAGGGGGCTGGAACACTGAAGCTTTCTTT. Translating gives CASSPGGWNTEAFF. Full variable domain (remainder filled in from reference TRBV7-2 and TRBJ1-1): GAGVSQSPSNKVTEKGKDVELRCDPISGHTALYWYRQSLGQGLEFLIYFQGNSAPDKSGLPSDRFSAERTGGSVSTLTIQRTQQEDSAVYLCASSPGGWNTEAFFGQGTRLTVV.

This clonotype was observed a few times. This chain uses TRBV7-3 with TRBJ2-1; D possibly corresponds to TRBD1 (5 bases). V was cut by 3 bases and J by 0 bases, with 18 bases left in between. The germline CDR1 and CDR2 sequences are SGHTA and FQGTGA. CDR3 length: 18 amino acids. CDR3 loop: CASSFSIGASSSYNEQFF. The DNA for the CDR3 is TGTGCCAGCAGCTTTTCGATTGGGGCCTCGAGCTCCTACAATGAGCAGTTCTTC. Based on the CDR3 plus reference TRBV7-3 and TRBJ2-1, the full variable domain is GAGVSQTPSNKVTEKGKYVELRCDPISGHTALYWYRQSLGQGPEFLIYFQGTGAADDSGLPNDRFFAVRPEGSVSTLKIQRTERGDSAVYLCASSFSIGASSSYNEQFFGPGTRLTVL.

CDR3 in DNA: TGCGCCAGCAGCCAAGAGTCCGCGGGGGCTGAGGATACGCAGTATTTT. Encoded protein: CASSQESAGAEDTQYF. The chain carries TRBV4-3 and TRBJ2-3, with D perhaps TRBD2 (7 bases). The germline V gene has CDR1 LGHNA and CDR2 YSLEER. V was cut by 0 bases and J by 6 bases, with 16 bases left in between. The CDR3 is made up of 16 amino acids.

The rearrangement uses TRBV12-3 or TRBV12-4 and TRBJ2-1; D is possibly TRBD1 (6 bases). This CDR3 region has 13 residues. Trimming cost V 5 bases and J 8 bases, with 13 bases left between them. The CDR3 loop reads CASSPSGEYEQFF. The CDR3 DNA follows: TGTGCCAGCAGTCCCTCAGGGGAATATGAGCAGTTCTTC.

The sample holds a few counts of this clonotype. The chain links TRBV6-4 to TRBJ1-5, with 7 bases matching TRBD1. V gave up 6 bases and J gave up 9 bases; unmatched junction bases: 8. The CDR3 runs to 13 residues. Germline V gene lookup returns CDR1 MRHNA and CDR2 SNTAGT. The CDR3 DNA reads TGTGCCAGCAGCAGGGGGGCTCGCCGGCCCCAGCATTTT. It codes for CASSRGARRPQHF.

This chain uses TRBV6-4 with TRBJ1-2; D remains ambiguous. V lost 3 bases and J lost 7, with 18 bases in between. The germline gives CDR1 MRHNA, CDR2 SNTAGT. The CDR3 loop spans 15 amino acids. The CDR3 loop reads CASSEEWAASGGYTF. The CDR3 nucleotides are TGTGCCAGCAGTGAGGAATGGGCAGCCTCCGGTGGCTACACCTTC.

The chain uses TRBV7-2 and TRBJ2-7; D perhaps matches TRBD2 (5 bases). Trimming cost V 2 bases and J 7 bases, with 12 bases left between them. Germline assignment: CDR1 SGHTA and CDR2 FQGNSA. The CDR3 is 13 amino acids. CDR3 in DNA: TGTGCCAGCAGCTTATTATGGGGAGAGGAGCAGTACTTC. It yields the protein CASSLLWGEEQYF.

The V call is TRBV12-3 or TRBV12-4, the J call TRBJ2-7, with D unresolved. Trimming stripped 2 bases from V and 6 bases from J, with 8 bases between. The CDR3 extends over 12 amino acids. The CDR3 sequence is CASSLSQREQYF. CDR3 coding DNA: TGTGCCAGCAGTTTATCCCAGCGCGAGCAGTACTTC.

A word on this clonotype: Just one base apart from a much larger clone, this may be a read error. The rearrangement links TRBV9 to TRBJ2-7; D is perhaps TRBD2 (6 bases). The J call is in doubt because the DNA end fits TRBJ2-5 better. This CDR3 region has 17 residues. Per germline, CDR1 SGDLS and CDR2 YYNGEE. CDR3 sequence reads: CDSSVETGDLAFETQYF. The CDR3 region has the DNA TGTGACAGCAGCGTAGAGACGGGAGATTTAGCTTTTGAGACCCAGTACTTC.

This clonotype was seen only a few times. The junction departs from germline at one end; a sequencing error may be responsible. The J gene is TRBJ1-6, the V gene TRBV6-2 or TRBV6-3, with D hard to call. CDR3 length: 14 residues. Germline CDR1 and CDR2: MNHEY and SVGEGT. CDR3 nucleotide sequence: TGTGCCAGCAGTTTTCTCCTAAGGGATTCACCCCCCCACTTT. It encodes CASSFLLRDSPPHF.

The chain recombines TRBV15 with TRBJ1-2, with TRBD1 matching 7 bases. Germline V gene data show CDR1 as LNHNV and CDR2 as YYDKDF (reference sequence). V shed 2 bases, J shed 6 bases, and the junction held 9 bases outside the gene matches. The CDR3 extends over 15 amino acids. CDR3 in amino acids: CATSRNGQANHGYTF. The CDR3 nucleotides are TGTGCCACCAGCAGAAACGGACAGGCGAACCATGGCTACACCTTC.

This clonotype turned up a few times. The rearrangement uses TRBV20-1 and TRBJ1-5; D is ambiguous. CDR1 is DFQATT and CDR2 is SNEGSKA in the germline V gene (reference sequence). Deletions cut 6 bases from V and 0 bases from J, with 9 bases between. There are 13 residues in the CDR3. The CDR3: CSASDGSNQPQHF. CDR3 in DNA: TGCAGTGCCAGTGACGGTAGCAATCAGCCCCAGCATTTT.

This clonotype was seen a few times. CDR3 in amino acids: CSVRVSGNTIYF. The CDR3 DNA sequence: TGCAGCGTTCGGGTATCTGGAAACACCATATATTTT. The gene calls are TRBV29-1 and TRBJ1-3; D remains ambiguous. The CDR3 contains 12 residues. Trimming took 5 bases from V and 1 from J, leaving 6 bases between them. Germline V lookup: CDR1 SQVTM, CDR2 ANQGSEA.

This chain links TRBV6-4 with TRBJ1-1; tentative D call: TRBD1 (6 bases). The germline V and J ends were trimmed by 4 bases and 3 bases, with 9 bases remaining between them. This CDR3 comprises 13 residues. Germline V gene lookup returns CDR1 MRHNA and CDR2 SNTAGT. Written as DNA, the CDR3 is TGTGCCAGCAGTGCTGACAGGCACACTGAAGCTTTCTTT. Amino acids: CASSADRHTEAFF.

The chain employs TRBV10-3 and TRBJ1-2; D remains ambiguous. The CDR3 has 14 amino acids. In germline, CDR1 is ENHRY, CDR2 SYGVKD. With 0 bases removed from V and 4 bases from J, the gap between germline ends came to 9 bases. The chain's CDR3 is CAISESAASYGYTF. CDR3 coding DNA: TGTGCCATCAGTGAGTCCGCGGCCTCCTATGGCTACACCTTC.

This clonotype turned up a few times. The chain uses TRBV5-6 and TRBJ2-7; no clear D gene. The CDR3 sequence is 14 residues long. The germline gives CDR1 SGHDT, CDR2 YYEEEE. Trimming removed 1 base at V and 4 bases at J, with 12 bases between. The CDR3 DNA reads TGTGCCAGCAGCTTGCAGATGAATCGGTACGAGCAGTACTTC. This gives the protein CASSLQMNRYEQYF. Filled out from reference TRBV5-6 and TRBJ2-7, the complete variable domain reads DAGVTQSPTHLIKTRGQQVTLRCSPKSGHDTVSWYQQALGQGPQFIFQYYEEEERQRGNFPDRFSGHQFPNYSSELNVNALLLGDSALYLCASSLQMNRYEQYFGPGTRLTVT.